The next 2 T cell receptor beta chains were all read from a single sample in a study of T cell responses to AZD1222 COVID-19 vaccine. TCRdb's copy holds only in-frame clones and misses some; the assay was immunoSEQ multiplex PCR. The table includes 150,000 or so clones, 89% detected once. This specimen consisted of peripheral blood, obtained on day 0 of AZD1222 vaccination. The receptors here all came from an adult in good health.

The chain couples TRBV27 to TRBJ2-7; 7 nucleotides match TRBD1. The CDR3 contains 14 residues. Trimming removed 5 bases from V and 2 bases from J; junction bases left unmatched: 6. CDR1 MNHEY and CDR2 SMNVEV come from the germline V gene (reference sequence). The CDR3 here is CASSDWGTAYEQYF. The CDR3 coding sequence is TGTGCCAGCAGTGACTGGGGGACAGCCTACGAGCAGTACTTC.

The CDR3 coding sequence is TGTGCCAGCAGCCTCGGGGACGGTGAGGAAAAACTGTTTTTT. This translates into CASSLGDGEEKLFF. The genes are TRBV4-2 and TRBJ1-4; tentatively, D is TRBD1 (5 bases). Germline CDR1 reads LGHNA; CDR2 reads YNFKEQ. The CDR3 runs 14 residues. V was trimmed by 4 bases and J by 8 bases, leaving 14 bases between them.